These 24 T cell receptor beta chains share one sample of origin, sequenced in a study of blood T cells in healthy people across ages. A J-beta primer mix and a sample-barcoded 5' primer were used in a second PCR of roughly 7 to 12 cycles. In TCRdb, the 5' RACE reads were re-called with MiXCR into one record per CDR3 protein. This table holds some 900,000 distinct CDR3 sequences, approximately 49% found once. The sample comprised blood. The source is a man younger than 40 in good health.

This chain links TRBV5-1 with TRBJ2-7, with unresolved D. Germline loops: CDR1 SGHRS, CDR2 YFSETQ. The length of the CDR3 is 13 residues. V gave up 4 bases and J gave up 5 bases, with 13 bases separating them. The CDR3 nucleotides are TGCGCCAGCAGCGAGGACCTGGCGGACGAGCAGTACTTC. As protein: CASSEDLADEQYF.

The CDR3: CASSEVRTGVNSPLHF. CDR3 bases: TGTGCCAGCAGTGAAGTTAGGACAGGGGTTAATTCACCCCTCCACTTT. The V and J genes are TRBV6-1 and TRBJ1-6; TRBD1 matches 9 bases. Germline V gives CDR1 MNHNS, CDR2 SASEGT. J gave up 6 bases and V 1 base, and 4 bases lay outside the gene matches. The CDR3 covers 16 residues.

The V call is TRBV3-1, the J call TRBJ2-1; the D is unclear. This CDR3 has 15 residues. CDR1 and CDR2 from the germline V gene are LGHDT and YNNKEL (reference sequence). Trimming removed 2 bases at V and 2 bases at J, with 10 bases between. The CDR3 DNA reads TGTGCCAGCAGCCAATCGGCTAGTACCTACAATGAGCAGTTCTTC. This translates into CASSQSASTYNEQFF.

CDR3 nucleotide sequence: TGTGCCATCAGTGATAGAAATCGGGGGGGAATCCGAGAGACCCAGTACTTC. Amino acids: CAISDRNRGGIRETQYF. The V gene is TRBV10-3, the J gene TRBJ2-5, with TRBD2 identical over 8 bases. This CDR3 is built from 17 residues. The germline V gene has CDR1 ENHRY and CDR2 SYGVKD. With 3 bases clipped from V and 4 bases from J, the junction kept 13 bases outside the gene matches.

This clonotype was seen more than once but under ten times. J is TRBJ2-1 and V is TRBV6-6, with 10 bases lining up with TRBD2. The CDR3 has 16 residues. Trimming removed 6 bases from V and 3 bases from J; junction bases left unmatched: 8. The germline V gene has CDR1 MNHNY and CDR2 SVGAGI (reference sequence). In nucleotides, the CDR3 is TGTGCCAGCAGACCGCTAGCGGGGGCCCTCTACAATGAGCAGTTCTTC. Its protein product is CASRPLAGALYNEQFF.

The genes are TRBV12-3 or TRBV12-4 and TRBJ2-1; unclear D gene. Trimming cost V 1 base and J 9 bases, with 13 bases left between them. This CDR3 spans 14 amino acids. CDR3 sequence: CASSLGEGLGEQFF. The CDR3 DNA follows: TGTGCCAGCAGTTTAGGGGAAGGGTTGGGTGAGCAGTTCTTC.

This clonotype has only a few counts. The chain combines TRBV20-1 with TRBJ2-1; perhaps TRBD2 as D (5 bases). V lost 5 bases and J lost 3, with 11 bases in between. Germline V lookup: CDR1 DFQATT, CDR2 SNEGSKA (reference sequence). The CDR3 is 13 residues long. Here the CDR3 DNA reads TGCAGTGCTGGAAGCGGAAACTACAATGAGCAGTTCTTC. Amino acid sequence: CSAGSGNYNEQFF.

CDR3: CASSAGQGAPDTQYF. CDR3 nucleotide sequence: TGTGCCAGCAGCGCGGGACAGGGGGCACCAGATACGCAGTATTTT. The genes are TRBV11-3 and TRBJ2-3, with 12 bases aligning to TRBD1. CDR3 length: 15 residues. J gave up 4 bases and V 5 bases, and 4 bases lay outside the gene matches. Germline CDR1 reads SGHNT; CDR2 reads YENEEA.

Comments on this clonotype: A clone one base away is much larger, so this may be a read error. The chain joins TRBV4-3 to TRBJ2-1; possibly TRBD2 for D (6 bases). The germline V gene encodes CDR1 LGHNA and CDR2 YSLEER. This CDR3 is built from 16 residues. Trimming pared 1 base from V and 0 bases from J, leaving 10 bases between. This chain's CDR3 is CASSQGDGSSYNEQFF. The CDR3 DNA follows: TGCGCCAGCAGCCAAGGGGACGGGAGCTCCTACAATGAGCAGTTCTTC.

The rearrangement links TRBV10-2 to TRBJ2-5; D call uncertain. Per the germline V gene, CDR1 is WSHSY and CDR2 is SAAADI. This CDR3 has 14 amino acids. The V end lost 5 bases, the J end lost 1 base, and 11 bases lay between the germline ends. The CDR3 region is CASSIERVQETQYF. In DNA, the CDR3 is TGCGCCAGCAGTATCGAGCGCGTCCAAGAGACCCAGTACTTC.

A note on this clonotype: A read error may produce the germline difference seen at one junction end. The J gene is TRBJ2-7, the V gene TRBV6-6; D is uncertain. Germline-derived CDR1 and CDR2 are MNHNY and SVGAGI (reference sequence). The length of the CDR3 is 14 residues. DNA for the CDR3: TGCGCCAGCAGTTACTCACGAATCTCCTACGAGCAGTACTTC. Translated: CASSYSRISYEQYF.

This clonotype was observed once. This chain connects TRBV27 to TRBJ1-2; no definite D call. CDR1 and CDR2 (germline): MNHEY, SMNVEV (reference sequence). The CDR3 has 14 residues. V lost 3 bases, J lost 3 bases, and 11 bases lay in between. CDR3 protein: CASSFIRPDYGYTF. CDR3 coding DNA: TGTGCCAGCAGTTTTATTAGACCCGACTATGGCTACACCTTC.

The rearrangement links TRBV30 to TRBJ2-7; D is possibly TRBD1 (6 bases). V gave up 1 base and J gave up 9 bases, with 19 bases separating them. The germline V gene has CDR1 GTSNPN and CDR2 SVGIG (reference sequence). This CDR3 comprises 14 residues. CDR3 amino acids: CAWSAAFRGTGQYF. The CDR3 DNA is TGTGCCTGGAGTGCTGCGTTCAGGGGAACGGGGCAGTACTTC.

V is TRBV3-1 and J is TRBJ1-2, with D unclear. CDR1 is LGHDT and CDR2 is YNNKEL in the germline V gene (reference sequence). The CDR3 totals 13 residues. V was trimmed by 2 bases and J by 6 bases, leaving 10 bases between them. CDR3 nucleotides: TGTGCCAGCAGCCAATTGACGGGGAATGGCTACACCTTC. Amino acids: CASSQLTGNGYTF.

With respect to this clonotype: A read error may produce the germline difference seen at one junction end. The V call is TRBV20-1, the J call TRBJ2-7, with 7 bases identical to TRBD2. Per germline, CDR1 DFQATT and CDR2 SNEGSKA (reference sequence). The CDR3 has 15 amino acids. CDR3 bases: TGCAGTGCTAGAGATCCGCGGGGGAGTACCTACAAGCAGTACTTC. It encodes CSARDPRGSTYKQYF.

The chain has TRBV7-2 and TRBJ2-3; 10 nucleotides line up with TRBD1. J was trimmed by 6 bases and V by 5 bases; bases with no gene match: 20. The CDR3 has 19 amino acids. Germline CDR1 is SGHTA and CDR2 is FQGNSA. The CDR3 sequence: CASSRTPGTGAIKLDTQYF. The CDR3 coding sequence is TGTGCCAGCAGCCGAACCCCCGGGACAGGGGCAATCAAGCTGGATACGCAGTATTTT.

The chain uses TRBV27 and TRBJ2-7; D gene ambiguous. CDR3 length: 14 residues. Germline CDR1 and CDR2: MNHEY and SMNVEV (reference sequence). Trimming stripped 0 bases from V and 9 bases from J, with 15 bases between. The CDR3 nucleotides read TGTGCCAGCAGTTTATCTAGTAGGGTAAACGGGCAGTACTTC. Translated, it gives CASSLSSRVNGQYF.

This clonotype was seen a single time. This chain uses TRBV6-1 with TRBJ2-2, with D tentatively TRBD2 (7 bases). Germline V CDR1 and CDR2: MNHNS, SASEGT. The ends were cut back, 7 bases at V and 2 bases at J, with 14 bases in the middle. CDR3 length: 15 residues. For the CDR3, the DNA is TGTGCCAGCATGGGGGGGCTGGGTAACACCGGGGAGCTGTTTTTT. As protein: CASMGGLGNTGELFF.

V gene TRBV6-6 combines with J gene TRBJ2-7; tentative D call: TRBD1 (5 bases). The CDR3 is 14 amino acids. Trimming stripped 2 bases from V and 6 bases from J, with 14 bases between. From germline, CDR1 is MNHNY and CDR2 SVGAGI (reference sequence). The CDR3 is CASSYPSRASEQYF. The CDR3, as DNA: TGTGCCAGCAGTTACCCCAGCAGGGCAAGCGAGCAGTACTTC.

The rearrangement links TRBV28 to TRBJ2-7, with 10 positions matching TRBD1. CDR3 length: 16 amino acids. Germline loops: CDR1 MDHEN, CDR2 SYDVKM. The V and J ends lost 3 bases and 3 bases, in that order; junction bases with no gene match: 8. CDR3 nucleotide sequence: TGTGCCAGCAGTTTTAACCGGGGACAGGGGATCTACGAGCAGTACTTC. This codes for CASSFNRGQGIYEQYF. The full variable domain, with the rest looked up from reference TRBV28 and TRBJ2-7, is DVKVTQSSRYLVKRTGEKVFLECVQDMDHENMFWYRQDPGLGLRLIYFSYDVKMKEKGDIPEGYSVSREKKERFSLILESASTNQTSMYLCASSFNRGQGIYEQYFGPGTRLTVT.

This sequence joins TRBV7-9 and TRBJ2-7, with D unresolved. Trimming left V 3 bases short and J 4 bases short, with 7 bases between. Germline V CDR1 and CDR2: SEHNR, FQNEAQ (reference sequence). The CDR3 runs 12 residues. CDR3 coding DNA: TGTGCCAGCAGCTTTAAGGGATACGAGCAGTACTTC. Translating it yields CASSFKGYEQYF.

Only a few counts were recorded for this clonotype. This chain connects TRBV6-5 to TRBJ1-6; 7 nucleotides agree with TRBD1. This CDR3 has 15 residues. Trimming removed 3 bases from V and 7 bases from J; junction bases left unmatched: 6. CDR1 is MNHEY and CDR2 is SVGAGI in the germline V gene. The CDR3 protein is CASSYGDSQNSPLHF. The DNA of the CDR3 is TGTGCCAGCAGTTATGGGGACAGTCAAAATTCACCCCTCCACTTT.

This clonotype came up a few times. The rearrangement links TRBV5-6 to TRBJ1-2, with 9 bases fitting TRBD1. Germline V gives CDR1 SGHDT, CDR2 YYEEEE. With V trimmed by 4 bases and J by 8 bases, 9 bases remained unmatched. This CDR3 spans 14 amino acids. This CDR3 reads CASSRGTGHYGYTF. The DNA of the CDR3 is TGTGCCAGCAGCCGAGGGACAGGGCATTACGGCTACACCTTC.

This clonotype has just a few counts. The chain is built from TRBV6-2 or TRBV6-3 and TRBJ2-7; 10 bases map to TRBD2. Germline values: CDR1 MNHEY, CDR2 SVGEGT. The V segment lost 6 bases and the J segment 3 bases; nucleotides outside the gene matches: 11. The CDR3 is made up of 16 amino acids. CDR3 amino acids: CASRNLGLAENYEQYF. In nucleotides, the CDR3 is TGTGCCAGCAGAAACCTTGGACTAGCGGAAAACTACGAGCAGTACTTC.